A single sample gave rise to the 7 T cell receptor beta chains below, sequenced in a study of T cell repertoires in cytomegalovirus infection. TCRdb passed the reads through MiXCR, listing each CDR3 protein once. Of more than 200,000 distinct CDR3 sequences in the sample, approximately 9.2% are singletons; the top ten hold around 15%. Sequencing input: PBMCs. These receptors were taken from a human donor in good health (CMV status not recorded). Some clones in this sample may be carry-over from other donors' samples.

This clonotype was observed a handful of times. The chain carries TRBV29-1 and TRBJ2-7; 7 bases are a match to TRBD2. V shed 1 base, J shed 3 bases, and the junction held 3 bases outside the gene matches. This CDR3 has 13 residues. CDR1 and CDR2 from the germline V gene are SQVTM and ANQGSEA. The CDR3 reads CSVEGTRSYEQYF. CDR3 DNA: TGCAGCGTTGAAGGGACTAGGAGCTACGAGCAGTACTTC.

V gene TRBV20-1 combines with J gene TRBJ1-5; D unresolved. CDR3 length equals 14 residues. Trimming left V 4 bases short and J 0 bases short, with 10 bases between. Germline V gene data show CDR1 as DFQATT and CDR2 as SNEGSKA (reference sequence). The CDR3 coding sequence is TGCAGTGCTAATCACAAATATAGCAATCAGCCCCAGCATTTT. Translation gives CSANHKYSNQPQHF.

There are many counts of this clonotype. The rearrangement links TRBV6-2 or TRBV6-3 to TRBJ1-1; D ambiguous. Per germline, CDR1 MNHEY and CDR2 SVGEGT. The CDR3 sequence is 13 residues long. Between the trimmed V and J ends, which lost 7 bases and 0 bases, there was a span of 9 bases. CDR3 DNA: TGTGCCAGCAATCGGCTTTTGAACACTGAAGCTTTCTTT. Its translation: CASNRLLNTEAFF.

This clonotype was detected a few times. This chain links TRBV3-1 with TRBJ2-7; TRBD1 aligns across 9 bases. CDR1 is LGHDT and CDR2 is YNNKEL in the germline V gene (reference sequence). This CDR3 has 14 amino acids. The V gene end was trimmed by 4 bases and the J gene end by 11 bases; junction bases not matched to a gene: 12. The DNA of the CDR3 is TGTGCCAGCAGCCCCGGGACAGGGTCCTCTAGGGAGTACTTC. Its protein is CASSPGTGSSREYF.

This clonotype was seen a few times. The chain employs TRBV20-1 and TRBJ1-1, with TRBD1 matching 7 bases. This CDR3 is 15 amino acids long. Per germline, CDR1 DFQATT and CDR2 SNEGSKA (reference sequence). V trimming: 3 bases; J trimming: 0 bases; junction bases outside the gene matches: 7. The CDR3 is CSASDYGTVNTEAFF. For the CDR3, the DNA is TGCAGTGCTAGTGACTACGGGACAGTGAACACTGAAGCTTTCTTT.

The chain uses TRBV5-1 and TRBJ2-5; the D is unclear. There are 13 residues in the CDR3. Germline V gene data show CDR1 as SGHRS and CDR2 as YFSETQ. The V end was cut by 7 bases, the J end by 1 base, with 11 bases between. The CDR3 protein is CASSVTTQETQYF. CDR3 coding DNA: TGCGCCAGCTCCGTTACGACCCAAGAGACCCAGTACTTC.

The chain joins TRBV12-3 or TRBV12-4 to TRBJ1-6; TRBD1 matches 7 bases. J was trimmed by 7 bases and V by 5 bases; bases with no gene match: 8. The CDR3 length is 15 residues. CDR3 in DNA: TGTGCCAGCAGTCCGCAGGGGGGTTGGAATTCACCCCTCCACTTT. Translation gives CASSPQGGWNSPLHF.